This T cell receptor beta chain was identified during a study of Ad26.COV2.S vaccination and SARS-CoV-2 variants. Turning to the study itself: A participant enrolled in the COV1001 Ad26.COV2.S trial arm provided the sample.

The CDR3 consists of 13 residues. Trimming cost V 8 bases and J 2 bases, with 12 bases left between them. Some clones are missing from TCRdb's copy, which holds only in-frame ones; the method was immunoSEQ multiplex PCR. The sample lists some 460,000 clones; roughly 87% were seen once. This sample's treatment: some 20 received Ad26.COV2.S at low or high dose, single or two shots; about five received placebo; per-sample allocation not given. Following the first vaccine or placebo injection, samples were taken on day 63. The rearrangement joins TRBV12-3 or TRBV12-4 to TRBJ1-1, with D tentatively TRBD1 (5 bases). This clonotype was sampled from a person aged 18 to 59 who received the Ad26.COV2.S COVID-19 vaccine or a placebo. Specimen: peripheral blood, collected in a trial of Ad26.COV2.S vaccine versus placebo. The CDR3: CASGLQGNTEAFF. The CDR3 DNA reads TGTGCCAGCGGGCTTCAGGGAAACACTGAAGCTTTCTTT.